Reported below is one TCR beta chain. In germline, CDR1 is LGHDT, CDR2 YNNKEL (reference sequence). This CDR3 has 15 residues. V was clipped by 4 bases and J by 4 bases; unmatched bases: 6. The data stem from a study of blood T cell repertoires in COVID-19. Across the study: In each case, the material was cDNA or gDNA derived from T cells, B-cell-depleted T cells, or PBMCs.

Profiling relied on immunoSEQ multiplex PCR, and the TCRdb table lists in-frame clones only, not all of them. This sample has 300,000 or so clones; around 92% occur once, and the top ten carry 2.9%. Material for sequencing was PBMCs or T cells enriched from blood (not recorded which). This receptor was identified in a woman in her forties or fifties who had been exposed to COVID-19. The chain carries TRBV3-1 (or the pseudogene TRBV3-2) and TRBJ2-2, with 7 bases fitting TRBD1. In DNA, the CDR3 is TGTGCCAGCAGCCGTTACGGACAGGTCACCGGGGAGCTGTTTTTT. This encodes CASSRYGQVTGELFF.